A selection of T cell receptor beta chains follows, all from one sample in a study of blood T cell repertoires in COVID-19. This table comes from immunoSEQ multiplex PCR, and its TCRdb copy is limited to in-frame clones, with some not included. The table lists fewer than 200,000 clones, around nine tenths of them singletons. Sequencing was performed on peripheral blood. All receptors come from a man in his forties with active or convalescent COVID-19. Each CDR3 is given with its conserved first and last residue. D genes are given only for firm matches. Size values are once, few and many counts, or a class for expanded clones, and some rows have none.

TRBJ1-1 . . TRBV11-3 CASSLDPSGGPFF TGTGCCAGCAGCTTAGACCCGAGCGGGGGACCTTTCTTT
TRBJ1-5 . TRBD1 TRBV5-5 CASSLVGQGDQPQHF TGTGCCAGCAGCTTGGTGGGGCAGGGGGATCAGCCCCAGCATTTT
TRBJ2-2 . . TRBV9 CASSVGAKESGELFF TGTGCCAGCAGCGTAGGAGCGAAGGAGTCCGGGGAGCTGTTTTTT
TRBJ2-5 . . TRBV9 CASTVGWQAVETQYF TGTGCCAGCACCGTGGGGTGGCAAGCGGTAGAGACCCAGTACTTC
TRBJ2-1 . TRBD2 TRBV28 CASSFPRGSNNEQFF TGTGCCAGCAGTTTCCCGCGGGGGTCCAACAATGAGCAGTTCTTC
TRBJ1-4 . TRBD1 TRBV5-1 CASSRPVADSGGRGEKLFF TGCGCCAGCAGCCGGCCGGTTGCCGACAGTGGGGGCAGGGGGGAAAAACTGTTTTTT
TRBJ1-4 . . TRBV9 CASSDAAGADEKLFF TGTGCCAGCAGCGACGCAGCTGGGGCGGATGAAAAACTGTTTTTT
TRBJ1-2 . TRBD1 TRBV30 CACQKGAGGYTF TGTGCCTGCCAAAAGGGGGCAGGAGGCTACACCTTC
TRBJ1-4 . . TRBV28 CASSYLQGGHEKLFF TGTGCCAGCAGTTATCTCCAGGGAGGACATGAAAAACTGTTTTTT
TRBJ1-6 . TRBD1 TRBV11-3 CASSGWDSLASPLHF TGTGCCAGCAGCGGGTGGGACAGCCTGGCTTCACCCCTCCACTTT
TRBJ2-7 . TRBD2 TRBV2 CASSAGGTRYEQYF TGTGCCAGCAGTGCGGGGGGTACCAGGTACGAGCAGTACTTC
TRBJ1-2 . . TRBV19 CASSIEDSYGYTF TGTGCCAGTAGTATAGAGGACAGCTATGGCTACACCTTC
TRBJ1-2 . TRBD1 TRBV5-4 CASSFGRDRGFYGYTF TGTGCCAGCAGCTTCGGCCGGGACAGGGGATTCTATGGCTACACCTTC
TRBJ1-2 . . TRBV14 CASSQDSYGYTF TGTGCCAGCAGCCAAGACAGCTATGGCTACACCTTC
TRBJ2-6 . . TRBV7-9 CASSLGQGNSGANVLTF TGTGCCAGCAGCTTAGGGCAGGGGAACTCTGGGGCCAACGTCCTGACTTTC
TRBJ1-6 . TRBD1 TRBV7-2 CASSWGDRVVGPYNSPLHF TGTGCCAGCAGCTGGGGGGACAGGGTGGTGGGCCCCTATAATTCACCCCTCCACTTT
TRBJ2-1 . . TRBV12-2 CASRSLRTSGDEQFF TGTGCAAGTCGCTCCTTAAGGACTAGCGGCGATGAGCAGTTCTTC
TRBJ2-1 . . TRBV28 CASSFPPQPNEQFF TGTGCCAGCAGTTTTCCCCCACAGCCCAATGAGCAGTTCTTC
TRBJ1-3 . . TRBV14 CASSQGRNTIYF TGTGCCAGCAGCCAGGGGCGGAACACCATATATTTT
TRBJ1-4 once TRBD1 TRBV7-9 CASSLGQGTEKLFF TGTGCCAGCAGCCTCGGACAGGGAACTGAAAAACTGTTTTTT
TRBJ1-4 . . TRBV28 CASDSPSKAGGEKLFF TGTGCCAGCGATTCCCCGTCGAAGGCGGGAGGTGAAAAACTGTTTTTT
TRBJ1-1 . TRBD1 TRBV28 CASSGQGALAFF TGTGCCAGCAGTGGACAGGGGGCGCTAGCTTTCTTT
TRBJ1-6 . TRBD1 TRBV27 CASTLSPSGGFLVTNSPLHF TGTGCCAGCACTCTTAGCCCCTCAGGGGGCTTTTTGGTGACCAATTCACCCCTCCACTTT
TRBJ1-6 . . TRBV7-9 CASSFDLSSYNSPLHF TGTGCCAGCAGCTTCGACTTGAGCTCCTATAATTCACCCCTCCACTTT
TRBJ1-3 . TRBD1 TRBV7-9 CASSPRGSGNTIYF TGTGCCAGCAGCCCCAGGGGGTCTGGAAACACCATATATTTT
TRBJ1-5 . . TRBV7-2 CASSLEAGVNQPQHF TGTGCCAGCAGCTTAGAGGCAGGGGTGAATCAGCCCCAGCATTTT
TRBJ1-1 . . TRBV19 CASSIGGRGTEAFF TGTGCCAGTAGTATCGGGGGGCGGGGCACTGAAGCTTTCTTT
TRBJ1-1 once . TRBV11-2 CASSLRGRGARRTEAFF TGTGCCAGCAGCTTAAGAGGGCGGGGGGCGCGACGGACTGAAGCTTTCTTT
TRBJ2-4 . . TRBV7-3 CASSLRGGNIQYF TGTGCCAGCAGCTTAAGAGGGGGAAACATTCAGTACTTC
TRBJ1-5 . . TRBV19 CASSNRESNQPQHF TGTGCCAGTAGTAACAGGGAGAGCAATCAGCCCCAGCATTTT
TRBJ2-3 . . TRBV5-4 CASSSRLDSTDTQYF TGTGCCAGCAGCTCCCGACTAGACTCCACAGATACGCAGTATTTT